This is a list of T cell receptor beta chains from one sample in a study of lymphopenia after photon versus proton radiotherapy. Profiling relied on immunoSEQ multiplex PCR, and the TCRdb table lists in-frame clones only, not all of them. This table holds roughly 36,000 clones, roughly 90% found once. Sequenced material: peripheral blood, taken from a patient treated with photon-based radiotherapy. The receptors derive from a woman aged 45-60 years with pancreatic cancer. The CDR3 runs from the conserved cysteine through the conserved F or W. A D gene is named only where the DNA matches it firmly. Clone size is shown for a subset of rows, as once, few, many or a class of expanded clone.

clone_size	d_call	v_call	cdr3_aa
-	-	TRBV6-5	CASRPGGALGIQYF
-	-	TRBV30	CAWSVLQRESGELFF
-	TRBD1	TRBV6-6	CASSYATGAYNEQFF
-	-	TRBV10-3	CAIRGSSYEQYF
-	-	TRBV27	CASSLAVNQPQHF
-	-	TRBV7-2	CASSLIVRGGGGSTDTQYF
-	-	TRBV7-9	CASSPSGVGEKLFF
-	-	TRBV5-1	CASKTGEVTNEKLFF
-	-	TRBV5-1	CASSPLGGNEKLFF
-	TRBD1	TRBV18	CASSPSGGSYEQYF
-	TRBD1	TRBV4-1	CASSPIQGANTEAFF
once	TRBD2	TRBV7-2	CASSFTTSGSSYNEQFF
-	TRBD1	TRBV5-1	CASSLGVGQGGTYEQYF
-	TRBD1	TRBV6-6	CASSYLGTEAQHF
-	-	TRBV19	CASTPDSLSTDTQYF
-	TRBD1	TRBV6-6	CASSAGQGDTDTQYF
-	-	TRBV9	CASSPRLATTPEQYF
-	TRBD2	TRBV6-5	CASSYGAGAGGEQYF
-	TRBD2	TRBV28	CASRTGLAGAQEQFF
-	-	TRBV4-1	CASSREQDNYGYTF
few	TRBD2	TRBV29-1	CSALAGGVTGELFF
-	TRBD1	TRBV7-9	CASTAGDRAVNTEAFF
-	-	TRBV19	CASTPGRVGNQPQHF
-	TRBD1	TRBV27	CASGTGSRNYGYTF
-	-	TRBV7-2	CASSLEGLIETQYF
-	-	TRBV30	CAWSGAGNQPQHF
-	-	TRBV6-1	CASSEWLGNQPQHF
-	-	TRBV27	CASSLSPSLETQYF
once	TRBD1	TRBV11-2	CASSQNTGTGFYEQYF
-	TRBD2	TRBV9	CASSDRLAGEDTQYF
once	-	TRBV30	CAWSVAFGGLVNTEAFF
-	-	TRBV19	CASSRINTEAFF
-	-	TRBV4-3	CASSQNPLTGQATYEQYF
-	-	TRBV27	CASSSWGGSNQPQHF
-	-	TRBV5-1	CASSEQPRQETQYF
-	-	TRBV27	CASSLLRDTEAFF
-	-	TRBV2	CASNRGTDTQYF
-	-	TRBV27	CASSASGGQPYEQYF
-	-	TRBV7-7	CASSAAGGVAGELFF
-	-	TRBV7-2	CASSPPLGSYTF
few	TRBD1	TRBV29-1	CSVNGQGRYDEQYF
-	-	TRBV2	CASRGTPKPYEQYF
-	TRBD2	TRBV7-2	CASSYSGTSSYNEQFF
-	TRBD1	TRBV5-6	CASSFADRATYEQYF
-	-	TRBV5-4	CASSPEVIGDTEAFF
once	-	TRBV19	CASSASGHFQETQYF
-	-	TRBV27	CATRQVSNQPQHF
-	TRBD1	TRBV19	CASGQGYNEQFF
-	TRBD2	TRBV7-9	CASSPSGLAIGTQYF
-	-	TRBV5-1	CASSTWRGSNTGELFF
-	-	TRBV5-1	CASSLDGSGGGNEQFF
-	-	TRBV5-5	CASSFPGLGQETQYF
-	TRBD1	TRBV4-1	CASSHPDRLSTEAFF
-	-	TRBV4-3	CASSQDTPSEQYF
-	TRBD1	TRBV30	CAWREGTGPQEQYF
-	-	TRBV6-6	CASTGLGRGHQPQHF
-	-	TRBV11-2	CASSLEAGAHQPQHF